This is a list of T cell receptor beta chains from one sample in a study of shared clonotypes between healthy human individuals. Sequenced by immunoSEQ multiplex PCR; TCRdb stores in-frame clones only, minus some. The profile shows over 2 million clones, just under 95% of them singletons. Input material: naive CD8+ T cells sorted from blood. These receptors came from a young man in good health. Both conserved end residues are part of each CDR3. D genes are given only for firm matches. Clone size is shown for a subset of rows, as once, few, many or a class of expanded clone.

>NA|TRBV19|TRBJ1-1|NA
TGTGCCAGTAGTATTCGGTGGAACACTGAAGCTTTCTTT
CASSIRWNTEAFF
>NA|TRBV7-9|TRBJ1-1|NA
TGTGCCAGCAGCCCCCTTCAGGGGTTGAACACTGAAGCTTTCTTT
CASSPLQGLNTEAFF
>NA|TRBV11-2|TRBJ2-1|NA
TGTGCCAGCAGCTTAGGGGCAGGGGTGGATGAGCAGTTCTTC
CASSLGAGVDEQFF
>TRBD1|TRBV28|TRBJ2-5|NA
TGTGCCAGCAGTTCGCCGGAGGGGGACAGGGGAGAGACCCAGTACTTC
CASSSPEGDRGETQYF
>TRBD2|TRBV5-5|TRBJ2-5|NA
TGTGCCAGCAGCCCCAGCGGGGGCAGGACCCAAGAGACCCAGTACTTC
CASSPSGGRTQETQYF
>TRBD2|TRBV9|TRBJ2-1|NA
TGTGCCAGCAGCCCAGGGACTAGTGGGGTTGAGCAGTTCTTC
CASSPGTSGVEQFF
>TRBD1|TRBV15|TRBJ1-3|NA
TGTGCCACCAGCAGGGACAGGGGGTCAGGAAACACCATATATTTT
CATSRDRGSGNTIYF
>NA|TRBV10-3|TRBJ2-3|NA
TGTGCCATCAGTGAGTCGAGGGGGGTAACCGGGAGCACAGATACGCAGTATTTT
CAISESRGVTGSTDTQYF
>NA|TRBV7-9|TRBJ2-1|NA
TGTGCCAGCAGCTTATTTTCAGGTTCCCACAATGAGCAGTTCTTC
CASSLFSGSHNEQFF
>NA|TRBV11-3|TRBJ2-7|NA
TGTGCCAGCAGCGGCGCCGGGACTTCTAACCGAGGTTCCTACTACGAGCAGTACTTC
CASSGAGTSNRGSYYEQYF
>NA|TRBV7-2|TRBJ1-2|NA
TGTGCCAGCAGGAAGTGGGGGGAGCGAGGCTATGGCTACACCTTC
CASRKWGERGYGYTF
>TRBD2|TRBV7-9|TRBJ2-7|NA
TGTGCCAGCGGGATACTAGCGGGAGTTTCGTACGAGCAGTACTTC
CASGILAGVSYEQYF
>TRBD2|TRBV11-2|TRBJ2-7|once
TGTGCCAGCAGCTTAGCGCCAGCGGGGGGGCACGAGCAGTACTTC
CASSLAPAGGHEQYF
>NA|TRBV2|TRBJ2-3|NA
TGTGCCAGCAGTGACCCCAGATGGGGCACAGATACGCAGTATTTT
CASSDPRWGTDTQYF
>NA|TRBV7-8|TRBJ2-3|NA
TGTGCCAGCAGCTTAACTATGGACAACCGGCCAGATACGCAGTATTTT
CASSLTMDNRPDTQYF
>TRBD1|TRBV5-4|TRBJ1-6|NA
TGTGCCAGCAGCTTTGCGGGACAGGGGGAACTAAGATCCCTCCACTTT
CASSFAGQGELRSLHF
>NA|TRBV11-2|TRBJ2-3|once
TGTGCCAGCAGCTTAGTGGCTAGCCGCACAGATACGCAGTATTTT
CASSLVASRTDTQYF
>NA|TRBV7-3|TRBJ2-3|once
TGTGCCAGCAGCTTAGCAGGGACCTATACGCAGTATTTT
CASSLAGTYTQYF
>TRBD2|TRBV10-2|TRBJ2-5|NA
TGCGCCAGCAGTGAGTTTGCGGGAGGCCAAGAGACCCAGTACTTC
CASSEFAGGQETQYF
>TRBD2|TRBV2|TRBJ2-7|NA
TGTGCCAGCGGACTAGCGGGAGGTCTCGAGCAGTACTTC
CASGLAGGLEQYF
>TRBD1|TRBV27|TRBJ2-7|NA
TGTGCCAGCAGTCCTCTCGGACAGGGGGCAGGGGACGAGCAGTACTTC
CASSPLGQGAGDEQYF
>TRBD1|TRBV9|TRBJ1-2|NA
TGTGCCAGCAGCGCCCAGGGGGGAGGGTATGGCTACACCTTC
CASSAQGGGYGYTF
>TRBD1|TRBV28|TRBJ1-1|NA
TGTGCCAGCAGTTTACAGGGGGGAAACACTGAAGCTTTCTTT
CASSLQGGNTEAFF
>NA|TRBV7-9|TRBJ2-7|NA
TGTGCCAGCAGCTGGGGGGACGGCGAGCAGTACTTC
CASSWGDGEQYF
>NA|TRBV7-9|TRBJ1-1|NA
TGTGCCAGCAGCCCCAGCACGGGGATCCACACTGAAGCTTTCTTT
CASSPSTGIHTEAFF
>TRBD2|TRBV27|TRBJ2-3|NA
TGTGCCAGCAGTTTATTAGCGGGGGCTAGCACAGATACGCAGTATTTT
CASSLLAGASTDTQYF
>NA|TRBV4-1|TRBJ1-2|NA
TGCGCCAGCAGCCCAGGCTCTGGGTATGCTGGCTACACCTTC
CASSPGSGYAGYTF